This TCR beta chain derives from a study of cytomegalovirus exposure and HLA in healthy donors. Across the study: Of 300 to 450 genotyped donors, 65% to 85% clustered with self-reported Caucasian donors.

The CDR3 is 18 amino acids. From germline, CDR1 is MDHEN and CDR2 SYDVKM. The V and J ends lost 1 base and 0 bases, in that order; junction bases with no gene match: 9. The PCR ran on 60 Vbeta and 13 Jbeta primers. Profiling relied on immunoSEQ multiplex PCR, and the TCRdb table lists in-frame clones only, not all of them. The table includes 110,000 to 150,000 clones, 80% to 85% detected once. Regarding donors, all were healthy bone marrow donors. General study points: In an earlier analysis, about 87% or about 30%: the productive usage of most TCR beta V segments.

Turning to this clone: The antigen remains unidentified.

The gene calls are TRBV28 and TRBJ1-5, with 7 bases identical to TRBD1. The sample consisted of PBMCs. This clonotype was sampled from a male donor in good health and CMV-seropositive. Here the CDR3 reads CASSLFDRALYSNQPQHF. In DNA form, the CDR3 reads TGTGCCAGCAGTTTATTCGACAGGGCCCTCTATAGCAATCAGCCCCAGCATTTT.